What follows are 10 T cell receptor beta chains derived from one specimen sequenced in a study of human T cells and chemical hapten exposure. As for time point: patch test 3, about 24 weeks after DPC sensitization. As to treatment: therapeutic diphenylcyclopropenone sensitization with weekly scalp DPC. TCRdb ran MiXCR on the RACE reads and lists one entry per CDR3 protein. The profile shows about 82,000 distinct CDR3 sequences, 10% to 15% of them singletons. The sequencing here drew on whole blood, taken in connection with sensitization to the hapten diphenylcyclopropenone (DPC). The source is a woman aged 50 to 60 with alopecia areata. Some clones in this sample may be carry-over from other donors' samples.

V gene TRBV29-1 combines with J gene TRBJ2-7; 12 bases fit TRBD1. V dropped 7 bases and J dropped 5; count of bases not matched to a gene: 6. The CDR3 spans 13 residues. Germline-derived CDR1 and CDR2 are SQVTM and ANQGSEA. CDR3: CSAGTGGLDEQYF. As DNA, the CDR3 is TGCAGCGCGGGGACAGGGGGCCTAGACGAGCAGTACTTC.

CDR3 sequence reads: CSVDAGTSGYEQYF. Written as DNA, the CDR3 is TGCAGCGTTGATGCTGGGACTAGCGGATACGAGCAGTACTTC. The V gene is TRBV29-1, the J gene TRBJ2-7; 11 bases are shared with TRBD2. The germline V gene encodes CDR1 SQVTM and CDR2 ANQGSEA. The J segment lost 4 bases and the V segment lost 3 bases, leaving 5 bases of the junction unmatched. The CDR3 runs to 14 residues.

This clonotype was seen ten or more times. The chain has TRBV29-1 and TRBJ2-1, with D hard to call. Germline CDR1 reads SQVTM; CDR2 reads ANQGSEA. V was pared by 4 bases and J by 7 bases, with 14 bases between. The CDR3 contains 13 residues. The CDR3 coding sequence is TGCAGCGTTGTCTCCAGTCCTGGGAATGAGCAGTTCTTC. This codes for CSVVSSPGNEQFF.

The chain has TRBV12-3 or TRBV12-4 and TRBJ2-3, with TRBD2 matching over 9 bases. This CDR3 spans 15 amino acids. V was clipped by 3 bases and J by 4 bases; unmatched bases: 5. Written as DNA, the CDR3 is TGTGCCAGCAGTTTCCTAGCGGGAAAGGCAGATACGCAGTATTTT. Amino acid sequence: CASSFLAGKADTQYF.

This CDR3 is CSARTGVGEAFF. CDR3 coding DNA: TGCAGCGCCAGGACAGGGGTGGGTGAAGCTTTCTTT. The chain recombines TRBV29-1 with TRBJ1-1; 9 bases align to TRBD1. Germline CDR1 reads SQVTM; CDR2 reads ANQGSEA. Unmatched junction bases numbered 7, after V lost 7 bases and J lost 7 bases. The CDR3 totals 12 residues. Full variable domain (outside the CDR3, taken from reference TRBV29-1 and TRBJ1-1): SAVISQKPSRDICQRGTSLTIQCQVDSQVTMMFWYRQQPGQSLTLIATANQGSEATYESGFVIDKFPISRPNLTFSTLTVSNMSPEDSSIYLCSARTGVGEAFFGQGTRLTVV.

The genes are TRBV29-1 and TRBJ1-1, with 7 bases that match TRBD1. The CDR3 consists of 12 residues. Germline assignment: CDR1 SQVTM and CDR2 ANQGSEA. The V and J ends lost 6 bases and 3 bases, in that order; junction bases with no gene match: 4. The CDR3 is CSVSTGDTEAFF. The CDR3 DNA sequence: TGCAGCGTCTCTACAGGGGACACTGAAGCTTTCTTT.

The CDR3 DNA sequence: TGTGCCAGCACCGCCGACAGATCCTACAATGAGCAGTTCTTC. This codes for CASTADRSYNEQFF. The gene calls are TRBV2 and TRBJ2-1, with D possibly TRBD1 on 5 matching bases. Germline lookup yields CDR1 SNHLY and CDR2 FYNNEI. CDR3 length: 14 residues. The V end was cut by 7 bases, the J end by 1 base, with 11 bases between.

A note on this clonotype: A single base separates this from a much larger clone, so it may be a read error. The gene calls are TRBV6-2 or TRBV6-3 and TRBJ2-3, with D possibly being TRBD2 (5 bases). CDR3 length: 14 residues. Germline values: CDR1 MNHEY, CDR2 SVGEGT. V was clipped by 4 bases and J by 5 bases, with 13 bases between them. In DNA, the CDR3 is TGTGCCAGCAGTTTCTCCGGGAAGTTAGATACGCAGTATTTT. This sequence encodes CASSFSGKLDTQYF.

The rearrangement links TRBV7-9 to TRBJ2-1, with D uncertain. CDR3 length: 12 residues. V was cut by 1 base and J by 7 bases, with 5 bases left in between. Germline CDR1 reads SEHNR; CDR2 reads FQNEAQ (reference sequence). Here the CDR3 DNA reads TGTGCCAGCAGCTTAGATACGAATGAGCAGTTCTTC. It is translated as CASSLDTNEQFF.

The J gene is TRBJ1-1, the V gene TRBV5-1; 10 nucleotides agree with TRBD1. Trimming cost V 9 bases and J 3 bases; bases outside gene matches: 5. The CDR3 sequence is 13 residues long. Germline CDR1 and CDR2: SGHRS and YFSETQ. Here the CDR3 reads CATRQGAYTEAFF. Here the CDR3 DNA reads TGCGCCACCAGACAGGGGGCTTACACTGAAGCTTTCTTT.